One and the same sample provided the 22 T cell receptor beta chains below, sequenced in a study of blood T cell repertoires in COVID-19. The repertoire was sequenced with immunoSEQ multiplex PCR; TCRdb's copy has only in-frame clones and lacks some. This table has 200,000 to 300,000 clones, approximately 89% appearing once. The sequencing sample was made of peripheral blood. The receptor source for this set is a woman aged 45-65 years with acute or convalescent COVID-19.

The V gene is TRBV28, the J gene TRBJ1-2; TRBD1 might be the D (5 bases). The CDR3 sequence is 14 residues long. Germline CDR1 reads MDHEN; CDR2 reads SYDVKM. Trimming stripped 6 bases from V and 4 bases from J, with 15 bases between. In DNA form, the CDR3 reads TGTGCCAGCAGCCGCCGCGGGGCCAGCTATGGCTACACCTTC. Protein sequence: CASSRRGASYGYTF.

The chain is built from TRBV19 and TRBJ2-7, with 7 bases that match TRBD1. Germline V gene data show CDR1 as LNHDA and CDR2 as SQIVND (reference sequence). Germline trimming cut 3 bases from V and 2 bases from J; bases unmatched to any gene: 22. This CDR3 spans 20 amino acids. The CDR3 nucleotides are TGTGCCAGTAGTATGAGCCTCCTTAAACCGGGACAGACACCTGCCTACGAGCAGTACTTC. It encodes CASSMSLLKPGQTPAYEQYF.

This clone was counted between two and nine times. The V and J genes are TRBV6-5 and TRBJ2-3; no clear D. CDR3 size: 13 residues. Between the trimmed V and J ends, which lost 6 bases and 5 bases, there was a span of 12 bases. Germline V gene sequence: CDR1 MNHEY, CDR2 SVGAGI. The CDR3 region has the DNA TGTGCCAGCAGCTCGAGCTATGAAGATACGCAGTATTTT. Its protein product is CASSSSYEDTQYF.

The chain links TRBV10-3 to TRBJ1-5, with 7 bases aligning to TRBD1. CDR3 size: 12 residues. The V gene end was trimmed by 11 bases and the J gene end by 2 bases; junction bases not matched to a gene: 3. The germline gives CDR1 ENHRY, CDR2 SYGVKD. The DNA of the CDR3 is TGTGCCGCCGGGACAGGCAATCAGCCCCAGCATTTT. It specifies CAAGTGNQPQHF.

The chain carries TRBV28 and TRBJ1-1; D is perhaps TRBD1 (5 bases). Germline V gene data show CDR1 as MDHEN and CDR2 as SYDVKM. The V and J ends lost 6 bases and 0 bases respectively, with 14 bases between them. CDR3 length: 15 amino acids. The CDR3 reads CASRHQGALNTEAFF. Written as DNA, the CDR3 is TGTGCCAGCAGGCATCAAGGGGCCCTGAACACTGAAGCTTTCTTT.

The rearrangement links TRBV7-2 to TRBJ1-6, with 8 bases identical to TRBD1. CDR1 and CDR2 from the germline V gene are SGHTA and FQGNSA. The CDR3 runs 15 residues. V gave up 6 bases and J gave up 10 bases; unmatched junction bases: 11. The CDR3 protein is CASSPQGAGVSPLHF. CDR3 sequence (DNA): TGTGCCAGCAGTCCCCAGGGGGCCGGGGTGTCACCCCTCCACTTT.

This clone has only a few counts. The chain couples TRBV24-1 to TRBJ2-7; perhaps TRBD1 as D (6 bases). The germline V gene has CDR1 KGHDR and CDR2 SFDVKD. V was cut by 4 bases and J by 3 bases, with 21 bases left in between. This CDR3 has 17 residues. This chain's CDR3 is CATSDATVKGQNYEQYF. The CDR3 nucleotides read TGTGCCACCAGTGACGCAACCGTAAAAGGACAGAACTACGAGCAGTACTTC.

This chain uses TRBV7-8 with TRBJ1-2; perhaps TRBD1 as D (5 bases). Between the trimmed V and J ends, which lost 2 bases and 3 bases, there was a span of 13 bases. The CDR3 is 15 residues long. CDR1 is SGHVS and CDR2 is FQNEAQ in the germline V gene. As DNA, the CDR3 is TGTGCCAGCAGCTTACTGGCGGGGGAGGACTATGGCTACACCTTC. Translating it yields CASSLLAGEDYGYTF.

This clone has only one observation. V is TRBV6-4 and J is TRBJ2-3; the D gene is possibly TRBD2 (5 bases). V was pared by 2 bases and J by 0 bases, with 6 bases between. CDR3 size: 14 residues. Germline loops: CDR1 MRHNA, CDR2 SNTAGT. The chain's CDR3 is CASSDLASTDTQYF. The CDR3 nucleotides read TGTGCCAGCAGTGACCTAGCTAGCACAGATACGCAGTATTTT.

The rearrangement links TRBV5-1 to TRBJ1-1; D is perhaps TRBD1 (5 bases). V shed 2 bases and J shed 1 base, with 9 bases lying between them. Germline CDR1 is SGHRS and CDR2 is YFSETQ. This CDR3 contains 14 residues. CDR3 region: CASSLGHSNTEAFF. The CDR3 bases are TGCGCCAGCAGCTTAGGACACTCGAACACTGAAGCTTTCTTT.

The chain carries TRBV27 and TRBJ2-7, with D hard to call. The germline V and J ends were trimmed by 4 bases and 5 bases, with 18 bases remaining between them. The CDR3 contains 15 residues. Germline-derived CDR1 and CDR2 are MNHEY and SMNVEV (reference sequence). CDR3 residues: CASSSPQVGRDEQYF. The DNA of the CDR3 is TGTGCCAGCAGTTCCCCGCAGGTGGGTCGCGACGAGCAGTACTTC.

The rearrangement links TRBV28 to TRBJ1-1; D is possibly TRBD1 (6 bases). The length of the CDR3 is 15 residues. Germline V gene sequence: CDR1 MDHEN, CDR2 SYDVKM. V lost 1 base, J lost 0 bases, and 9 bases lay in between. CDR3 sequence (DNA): TGTGCCAGCAGTTTATTGGACAGAGTGAACACTGAAGCTTTCTTT. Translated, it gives CASSLLDRVNTEAFF.

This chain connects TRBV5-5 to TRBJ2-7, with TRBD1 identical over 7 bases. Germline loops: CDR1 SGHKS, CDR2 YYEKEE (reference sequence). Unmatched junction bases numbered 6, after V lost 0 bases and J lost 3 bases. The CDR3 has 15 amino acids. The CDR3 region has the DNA TGTGCCAGCAGCTTGGGCCAGGGGGTTTTCTACGAGCAGTACTTC. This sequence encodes CASSLGQGVFYEQYF.

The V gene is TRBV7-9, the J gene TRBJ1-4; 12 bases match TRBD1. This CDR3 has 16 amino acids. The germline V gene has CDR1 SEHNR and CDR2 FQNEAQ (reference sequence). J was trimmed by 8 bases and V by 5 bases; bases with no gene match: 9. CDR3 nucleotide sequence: TGTGCCAGCAGCCCAGGGACAGGGGGCTTCGGGGAAAAACTGTTTTTT. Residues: CASSPGTGGFGEKLFF.

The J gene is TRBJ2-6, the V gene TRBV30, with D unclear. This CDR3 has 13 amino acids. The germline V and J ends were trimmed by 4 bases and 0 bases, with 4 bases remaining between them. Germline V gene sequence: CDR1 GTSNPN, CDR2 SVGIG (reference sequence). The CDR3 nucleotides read TGTGCCTGGATTAGCTCTGGGGCCAACGTCCTGACTTTC. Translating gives CAWISSGANVLTF.

The CDR3 sequence is CASSHGTSGYNEQFF. In DNA form, the CDR3 reads TGTGCCAGCTCCCACGGGACTAGCGGTTACAATGAGCAGTTCTTC. The chain combines TRBV18 with TRBJ2-1, with 11 bases aligning to TRBD2. The CDR3 contains 15 residues. Per the germline V gene, CDR1 is KGHSH and CDR2 is LQKENI. The V gene end was trimmed by 6 bases and the J gene end by 4 bases; junction bases not matched to a gene: 5. Supplemented by reference TRBV18 and TRBJ2-1, the full variable domain reads NAGVMQNPRHLVRRRGQEARLRCSPMKGHSHVYWYRQLPEEGLKFMVYLQKENIIDESGMPKERFSAEFPKEGPSILRIQQVVRGDSAAYFCASSHGTSGYNEQFFGPGTRLTVL.

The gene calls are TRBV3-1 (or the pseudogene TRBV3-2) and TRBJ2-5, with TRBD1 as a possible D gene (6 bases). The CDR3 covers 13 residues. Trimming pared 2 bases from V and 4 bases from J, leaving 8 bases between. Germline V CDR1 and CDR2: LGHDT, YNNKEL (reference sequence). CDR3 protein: CASSQQGGETQYF. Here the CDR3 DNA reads TGTGCCAGCAGCCAACAAGGGGGAGAGACCCAGTACTTC.

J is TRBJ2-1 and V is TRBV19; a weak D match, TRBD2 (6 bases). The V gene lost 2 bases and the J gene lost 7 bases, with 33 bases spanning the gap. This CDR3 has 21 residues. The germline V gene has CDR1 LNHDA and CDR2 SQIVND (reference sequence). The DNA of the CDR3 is TGTGCCAGTAGTATATCTGCATATTCCATATGGGAGCGGGCCCTATTGAATGAGCAGTTCTTC. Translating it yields CASSISAYSIWERALLNEQFF.

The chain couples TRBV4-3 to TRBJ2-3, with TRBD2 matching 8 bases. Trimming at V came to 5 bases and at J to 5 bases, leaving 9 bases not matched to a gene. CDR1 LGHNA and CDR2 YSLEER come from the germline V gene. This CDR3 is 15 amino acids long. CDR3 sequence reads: CASSTQAGAGDTQYF. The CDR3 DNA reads TGCGCCAGCAGCACCCAAGCGGGAGCGGGAGATACGCAGTATTTT.

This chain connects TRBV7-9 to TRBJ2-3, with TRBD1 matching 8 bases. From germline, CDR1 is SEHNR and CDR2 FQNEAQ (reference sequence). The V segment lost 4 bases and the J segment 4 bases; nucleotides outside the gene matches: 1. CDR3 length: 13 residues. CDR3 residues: CASSSTGADTQYF. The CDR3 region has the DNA TGTGCCAGCAGCTCGACAGGGGCAGATACGCAGTATTTT.

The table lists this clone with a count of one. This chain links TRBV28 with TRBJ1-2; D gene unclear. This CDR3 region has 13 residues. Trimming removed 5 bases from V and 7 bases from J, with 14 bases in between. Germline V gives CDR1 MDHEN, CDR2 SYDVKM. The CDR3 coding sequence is TGTGCCAGCAGTCCTACCCTAGGCGGTGGCTACACCTTC. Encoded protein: CASSPTLGGGYTF.

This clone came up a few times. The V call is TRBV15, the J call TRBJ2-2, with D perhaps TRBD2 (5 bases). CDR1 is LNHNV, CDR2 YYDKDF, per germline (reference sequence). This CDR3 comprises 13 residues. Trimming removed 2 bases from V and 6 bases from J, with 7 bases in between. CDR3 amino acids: CATSRKEAGELFF. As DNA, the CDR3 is TGTGCCACCAGCAGAAAGGAGGCCGGGGAGCTGTTTTTT.